Sequencing of this T cell receptor (beta chain) was carried out in a study of blood T cell repertoires in COVID-19 (dated by TCRdb to about 2020). In the study overall: The collaborator samples originated in the United States, Italy and Spain and spanned the acute and convalescent phases of COVID-19. The material from the prospective study consisted of cDNA or gDNA derived from T cells, B-cell-depleted T cells, or PBMCs. The dataset comprised deeply sampled blood TCRbeta repertoires from subjects exposed to, actively infected with, or recovered from COVID-19. The repertoires were released in a freely available public database intended as a resource for research on the immune response to SARS-CoV-2. Samples were obtained from the ongoing ImmuneRACE study (first 160 participants) and from about 1,300 subjects provided by 6 global collaborators. Nearly every sample came with metadata listing a de-identified subject ID, COVID-19 status, age in years and sex. Where HLA class I and class II types were available, the types were taken from metadata supplied by the sample provider, not from assay-based typing. Paper-wide results and their limitations: The amount of clinical and demographic metadata varied by source and participant and was provided uncurated.

From cysteine to phenylalanine, the CDR3 is 14 amino acids long. Only CDR3 DNA is held: 42 bases, read in frame from base 1. CDR1 is given as SGDLS and CDR2 as YYNGEE, both from the germline V gene. Germline trimming amounts to 4 bases on V and 5 bases on J, with 7 as the count of junction bases outside the gene matches. As concerns this clone: What this receptor recognizes is not known. Base qualities are not recorded, but no much larger clone differs from it by a single base.

TCRbeta CDR3 regions were amplified from genomic DNA using the immunoSEQ Assay, a bias-controlled multiplex PCR. Processing in the source paper ran as follows. Within the assay, amplification of reference gene primers was used to estimate how many nucleated cells each sample contained. To quantify the absolute abundance of each unique TCRbeta CDR3 rearrangement, sequence reads were collapsed and filtered. For each sample, productive Simpson clonality was calculated by taking the square root of Simpson's diversity index across productive rearrangements. Not all clones reach the TCRdb copy of this immuneACCESS table, which keeps in-frame sequences only. Checked studies attribute under half of the gap to unresolved V genes and leave the rest unexplained. The DNA gave D and trimming, while V, J and clone size come from that table. The sample table contains under 250,000 clones; only one count was recorded for 88% of them. In total, the top ten clones hold approximately 1.4% of the sample.

Each collaborating institution followed its own protocols to collect whole blood in K2EDTA tubes. For TCRbeta analysis, collaborator samples were shipped as frozen whole blood, as isolated PBMCs, or as DNA extracted from either sample type. The V gene is TRBV9 and the J gene is TRBJ1-1; 8 central nucleotides agree with TRBD1. This sequence originates from a man aged 80 or over with acute or convalescent COVID-19. Material for sequencing was peripheral blood. DNA sequence: TGTGCCAGCAGCCACGGACAGGGCTCTACTGAAGCTTTCTTT. Its protein reads: CASSHGQGSTEAFF.